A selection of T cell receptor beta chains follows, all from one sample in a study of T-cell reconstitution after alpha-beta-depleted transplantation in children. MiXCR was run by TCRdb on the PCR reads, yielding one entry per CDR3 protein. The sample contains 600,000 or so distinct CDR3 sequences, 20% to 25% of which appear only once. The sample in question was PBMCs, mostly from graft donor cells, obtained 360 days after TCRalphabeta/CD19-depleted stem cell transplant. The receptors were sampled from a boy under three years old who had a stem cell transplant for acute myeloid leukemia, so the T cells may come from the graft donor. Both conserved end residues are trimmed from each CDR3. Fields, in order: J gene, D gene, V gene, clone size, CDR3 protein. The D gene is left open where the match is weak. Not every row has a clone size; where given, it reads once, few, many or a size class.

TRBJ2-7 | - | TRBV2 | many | ASSRSGTGSYEQY
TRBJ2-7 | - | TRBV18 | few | ASSPPRDTYEQY
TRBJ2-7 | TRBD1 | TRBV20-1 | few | SAMWDRPYEQY
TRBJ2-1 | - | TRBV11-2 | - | ASSLVVGYEQF
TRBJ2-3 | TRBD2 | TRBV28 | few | ASGLAGGPGHTQY
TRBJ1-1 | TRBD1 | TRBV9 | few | ASSVVQGANTEAF
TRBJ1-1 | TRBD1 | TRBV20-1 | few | SAKEDRANTEAF
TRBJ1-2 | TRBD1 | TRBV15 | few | ATSRMTGTGDGYT
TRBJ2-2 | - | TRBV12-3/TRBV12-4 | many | ASSLALMGSGDTGELF
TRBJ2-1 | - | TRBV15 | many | ATSRDWERDPGQF
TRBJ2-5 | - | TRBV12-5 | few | ASGSGIETQY
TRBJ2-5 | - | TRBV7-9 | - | ASSLSRGGETQY
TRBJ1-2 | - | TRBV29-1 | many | SVVTGSGYT
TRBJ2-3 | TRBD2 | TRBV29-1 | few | SVPGLELEDTQY
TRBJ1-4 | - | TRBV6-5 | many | ASSSPTGSSEKLF
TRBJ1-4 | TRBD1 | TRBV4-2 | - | ASSQVSGRDRGTKLF
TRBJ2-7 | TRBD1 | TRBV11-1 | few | ASSYGQGYEQY
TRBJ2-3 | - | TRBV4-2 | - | ASSQHLPGLQSSTDTQY
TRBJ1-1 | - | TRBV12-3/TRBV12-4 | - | ASSSAGEGVTEAF
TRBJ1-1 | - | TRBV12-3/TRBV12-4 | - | ASSSLESTEAF
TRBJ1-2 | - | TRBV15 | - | ATSRDNDSPSYGYT
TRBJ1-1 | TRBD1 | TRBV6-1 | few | ASTPRTGLDTEAF
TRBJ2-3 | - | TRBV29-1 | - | SVELASPTDTQY
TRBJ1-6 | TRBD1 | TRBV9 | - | ASSGGQGWSPLH
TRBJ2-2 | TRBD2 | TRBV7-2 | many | ASSLGLPGPGELF
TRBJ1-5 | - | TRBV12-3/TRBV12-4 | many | ASSSVLSNQPQH
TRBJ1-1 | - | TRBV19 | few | ASSRQSLNTEAF
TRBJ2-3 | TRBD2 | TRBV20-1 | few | SARDRPSGVDTQY
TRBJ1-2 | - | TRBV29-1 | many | SVDLNYYGYT
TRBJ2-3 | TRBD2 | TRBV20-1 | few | SASPGTRPTDTQY
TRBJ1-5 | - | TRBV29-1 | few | SVETGWSFQPQH
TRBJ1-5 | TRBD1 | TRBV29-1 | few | SVKVTGVDQPQH
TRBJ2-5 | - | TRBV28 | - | ASSSPTTGQQTQY
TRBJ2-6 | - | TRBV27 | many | ASRVQGSGANVLT
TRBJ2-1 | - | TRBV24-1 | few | ATSDLGRGQGARQEQF
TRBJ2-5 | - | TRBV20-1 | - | SARLRVMETQY
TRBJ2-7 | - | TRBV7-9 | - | ASSPAHEQY
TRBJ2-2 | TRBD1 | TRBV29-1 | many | SVRRTGLNTGELF
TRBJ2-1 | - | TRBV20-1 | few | SAAAGIPGNEQF
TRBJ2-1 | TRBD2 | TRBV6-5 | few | ASSYGVLAVHNEQF
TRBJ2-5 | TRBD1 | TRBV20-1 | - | SARWGQGAGETQY
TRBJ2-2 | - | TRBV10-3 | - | AISPRVSGSTGELF
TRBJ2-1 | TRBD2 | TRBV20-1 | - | SATTGGPYNEQF
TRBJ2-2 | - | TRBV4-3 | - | ASSQGRGAGELF
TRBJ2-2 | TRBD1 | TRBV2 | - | TSSPRRRWDRGNTGELF
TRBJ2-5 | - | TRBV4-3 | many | ASSQDRWTQETQY
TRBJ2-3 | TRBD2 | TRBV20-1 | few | SARKASGGAVDTQY
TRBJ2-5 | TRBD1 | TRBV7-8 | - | ASSLAGGTGVGTQY
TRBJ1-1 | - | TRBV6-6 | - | ASNEGDTEAF
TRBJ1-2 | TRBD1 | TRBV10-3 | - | AINVDRGFGYT
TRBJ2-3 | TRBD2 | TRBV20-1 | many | SARDPGLAGGTDTQY
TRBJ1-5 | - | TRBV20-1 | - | SARAPYWAGNQPQH
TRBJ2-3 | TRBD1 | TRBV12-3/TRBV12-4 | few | ASSSHWTGWADTQY
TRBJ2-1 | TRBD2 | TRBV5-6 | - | ASSLIAGAVNEQF
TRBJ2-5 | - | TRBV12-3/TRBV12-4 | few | ASSATGKGGQY
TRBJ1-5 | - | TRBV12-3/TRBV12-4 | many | ASSREGQPQH
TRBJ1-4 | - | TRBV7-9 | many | ASSLLNSGEKLF
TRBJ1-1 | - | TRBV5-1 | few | ASSLDTWMNTEAF
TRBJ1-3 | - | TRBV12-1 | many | ASSPRTANSGNTIY